Below, 19 T cell receptor beta chains from the same sample are listed, as sequenced in a study of cytotoxic CD8 clonotypes in ibrutinib-treated CLL. Assay: immunoSEQ multiplex PCR; the TCRdb copy retains only in-frame clones and omits some. The top ten clones hold roughly 2% of a sample with under 200,000 clones, roughly four fifths of them seen once. Source: PBMCs, taken after 12 months of ibrutinib treatment. These receptors all come from a human donor with chronic lymphocytic leukemia.

This clone was counted only a few times. The chain recombines TRBV4-1 with TRBJ1-5, with TRBD1 identical over 8 bases. Germline V gene lookup returns CDR1 MGHRA and CDR2 YSYEKL. The trim removed 0 bases at V and 5 bases at J, leaving 3 bases unmatched. The CDR3 length is 15 residues. CDR3 sequence reads: CASSQDRQGYQPQHF. The CDR3 DNA reads as TGCGCCAGCAGCCAAGATCGACAGGGGTATCAGCCCCAGCATTTT.

The rearrangement joins TRBV4-1 to TRBJ2-3; perhaps TRBD1 as D (5 bases). V dropped 1 base and J dropped 2 bases, with 16 bases sitting between them. The CDR3 has 17 amino acids. Germline V CDR1 and CDR2: MGHRA, YSYEKL. The CDR3 DNA follows: TGCGCCAGCAGCCAAGTGGCCCAGGGCCGTTTCACAGATACGCAGTATTTT. This sequence encodes CASSQVAQGRFTDTQYF.

This clone occurred once. The rearrangement joins TRBV18 to TRBJ2-7; unclear D gene. CDR1 is KGHSH, CDR2 LQKENI, per germline. The length of the CDR3 is 13 residues. Trimming pared 4 bases from V and 3 bases from J, leaving 10 bases between. CDR3 in DNA: TGTGCCAGCTCACAGATAGAGGACTACGAGCAGTACTTC. Protein sequence: CASSQIEDYEQYF.

Only a few counts were recorded for this clone. The chain employs TRBV21-1 and TRBJ1-5. TRBV21-1 is designated a pseudogene. The CDR3 consists of 16 residues. CDR3 in DNA: TGTGCCAGCAGCAAAGCAGGGGGGGGGCCCACTCAGCCCCAGCATTTT. The encoded protein is CASSKAGGGPTQPQHF.

The gene calls are TRBV7-3 and TRBJ1-1; D uncertain. This CDR3 has 13 residues. V was shortened by 4 bases and J by 9 bases, with 15 bases between the two germline ends. The germline V gene encodes CDR1 SGHTA and CDR2 FQGTGA. The CDR3 here is CASSSPATGQAFF. DNA of the CDR3: TGTGCCAGCAGCTCCCCCGCCACCGGGCAAGCTTTCTTT.

This clone was found once. This chain connects TRBV11-1 to TRBJ2-3; D assignment may be TRBD1 or TRBD2 (5 bases each). The V gene's germline CDR1 is SGHAT and CDR2 FQDESV (reference sequence). V was shortened by 5 bases and J by 6 bases, with 15 bases between the two germline ends. The CDR3 covers 14 residues. The CDR3 reads CASSEGRELDTQYF. CDR3 DNA: TGTGCCAGCAGCGAGGGCAGGGAGTTGGATACGCAGTATTTT.

The chain carries TRBV28 and TRBJ1-6; D gene ambiguous. Looked up from germline, CDR1 is MDHEN and CDR2 is SYDVKM. Trimming shortened V by 6 bases and J by 5 bases, and 8 bases separated the two germline ends. The CDR3 is 13 residues long. The DNA for the CDR3 is TGTGCCAGCAGCCGACTTAATAATTCACCCCTCCACTTT. This gives the protein CASSRLNNSPLHF. Combining the CDR3 with reference TRBV28 and TRBJ1-6 gives the whole variable domain DVKVTQSSRYLVKRTGEKVFLECVQDMDHENMFWYRQDPGLGLRLIYFSYDVKMKEKGDIPEGYSVSREKKERFSLILESASTNQTSMYLCASSRLNNSPLHFGNGTRLTVT.

J is TRBJ1-1 and V is TRBV7-2, with no clear D. This CDR3 has 13 amino acids. In germline, CDR1 is SGHTA, CDR2 FQGNSA. Trimming stripped 2 bases from V and 4 bases from J, with 8 bases between. The CDR3 sequence is CASSLSAGTEAFF. As DNA, the CDR3 is TGTGCCAGCAGCTTATCGGCCGGCACTGAAGCTTTCTTT.

This chain uses TRBV7-3 with TRBJ2-2; tentative D call: TRBD1 (6 bases). Germline CDR1 and CDR2: SGHTA and FQGTGA. Trimming removed 0 bases from V and 7 bases from J, with 21 bases in between. The CDR3 has 18 amino acids. CDR3 nucleotide sequence: TGTGCCAGCAGCTTAACGTTCCAGGGGCGCGGTTCGTTCGGGGAGCTGTTTTTT. The encoded protein is CASSLTFQGRGSFGELFF.

The chain couples TRBV11-3 to TRBJ2-1, with a weak D call TRBD1 (6 bases). Germline V gene sequence: CDR1 SGHNT, CDR2 YENEEA. V lost 0 bases and J 0 bases, leaving 9 bases between the germline ends. The CDR3 is 16 residues long. The CDR3 spells CASSLEGGISYNEQFF. The CDR3 nucleotides read TGTGCCAGCAGCTTAGAAGGGGGAATCTCCTACAATGAGCAGTTCTTC.

This clone was seen only once. CDR3 DNA sequence: TGTGCCAGCATAAGGACCTACGGGGAGCAGTACTTC. This gives the protein CASIRTYGEQYF. The V and J genes are TRBV28 and TRBJ2-7; no reliable D call. Trimming shortened V by 7 bases and J by 7 bases, and 14 bases separated the two germline ends. This CDR3 has 12 amino acids. CDR1 and CDR2 from the germline V gene are MDHEN and SYDVKM.

This chain joins TRBV19 and TRBJ1-3; possible D gene TRBD1, 5 bases. The CDR3 length is 16 residues. V shed 2 bases and J shed 0 bases, with 11 bases lying between them. CDR1 and CDR2 (germline): LNHDA, SQIVND (reference sequence). CDR3 sequence (DNA): TGTGCCAGTAGTATACGACAGAGGAGCTCTGGAAACACCATATATTTT. It encodes CASSIRQRSSGNTIYF.

This clone appeared a single time. The rearrangement links TRBV5-6 to TRBJ2-7, with D possibly matching TRBD1 (6 bases). With 5 bases removed from V and 6 bases from J, the gap between germline ends came to 21 bases. Germline CDR1 and CDR2: SGHDT and YYEEEE. The CDR3 runs 15 residues. The CDR3 is CASSTNQILDSEQYF. The CDR3 nucleotides read TGTGCCAGCAGTACGAACCAGATACTGGACAGCGAGCAGTACTTC.

The J gene is TRBJ2-1, the V gene TRBV9; 8 nucleotides line up with TRBD1. This CDR3 comprises 14 residues. Germline V gives CDR1 SGDLS, CDR2 YYNGEE. The V and J ends lost 3 bases and 7 bases, in that order; junction bases with no gene match: 6. Here the CDR3 reads CASSGTDRGNEQFF. The CDR3 nucleotides are TGTGCCAGCAGCGGAACCGACAGGGGAAATGAGCAGTTCTTC.

This rearrangement joins TRBV5-8 to TRBJ2-2, with 7 bases identical to TRBD2. Trimming cost V 0 bases and J 3 bases; bases outside gene matches: 8. Germline V gene lookup returns CDR1 SGHTS and CDR2 YDEGEE. CDR3 length equals 17 residues. For the CDR3, the DNA is TGTGCCAGCAGCTTGGGACGTGGACTAGGGGACACCGGGGAGCTGTTTTTT. Translation: CASSLGRGLGDTGELFF.

The chain couples TRBV7-9 to TRBJ2-7; 8 positions agree with TRBD2. The CDR3 is 16 residues long. Germline V gene lookup returns CDR1 SEHNR and CDR2 FQNEAQ (reference sequence). V gave up 5 bases and J gave up 2 bases; unmatched junction bases: 11. The CDR3, as DNA: TGTGCCAGCAGCCCACACGGGGCGGGGGGTCCCTACGAGCAGTACTTC. Translated: CASSPHGAGGPYEQYF.

This clone was seen a few times. J is TRBJ1-5 and V is TRBV27, with 9 bases aligning to TRBD1. With 5 bases clipped from V and 4 bases from J, the junction kept 9 bases outside the gene matches. The CDR3 loop spans 16 amino acids. Per germline, CDR1 MNHEY and CDR2 SMNVEV (reference sequence). For the CDR3, the DNA is TGTGCCAGCAGTACAAAGGGACAGGGCTTGAATCAGCCCCAGCATTTT. This gives the protein CASSTKGQGLNQPQHF.

The rearrangement joins TRBV6-5 to TRBJ1-2, with 10 bases aligning to TRBD1. Germline CDR1 MNHEY, CDR2 SVGAGI. The CDR3 contains 14 residues. The V segment lost 5 bases and the J segment 7 bases; nucleotides outside the gene matches: 7. Here the CDR3 reads CASSAPDRGLGYTF. The CDR3 DNA reads as TGTGCCAGCAGTGCCCCTGACAGGGGGCTTGGCTACACCTTC.

The chain links TRBV7-9 to TRBJ2-5; D remains ambiguous. Germline assignment: CDR1 SEHNR and CDR2 FQNEAQ (reference sequence). The CDR3 has 13 amino acids. The V and J ends lost 3 bases and 11 bases respectively, with 16 bases between them. CDR3 in amino acids: CASSFLLGVRQYF. Written as DNA, the CDR3 is TGTGCCAGCAGCTTCCTACTCGGTGTAAGGCAGTACTTC. The full variable domain, its missing parts supplied by reference TRBV7-9 and TRBJ2-5, is DTGVSQNPRHKITKRGQNVTFRCDPISEHNRLYWYRQTLGQGPEFLTYFQNEAQLEKSRLLSDRFSAERPKGSFSTLEIQRTEQGDSAMYLCASSFLLGVRQYFGPGTRLLVL.